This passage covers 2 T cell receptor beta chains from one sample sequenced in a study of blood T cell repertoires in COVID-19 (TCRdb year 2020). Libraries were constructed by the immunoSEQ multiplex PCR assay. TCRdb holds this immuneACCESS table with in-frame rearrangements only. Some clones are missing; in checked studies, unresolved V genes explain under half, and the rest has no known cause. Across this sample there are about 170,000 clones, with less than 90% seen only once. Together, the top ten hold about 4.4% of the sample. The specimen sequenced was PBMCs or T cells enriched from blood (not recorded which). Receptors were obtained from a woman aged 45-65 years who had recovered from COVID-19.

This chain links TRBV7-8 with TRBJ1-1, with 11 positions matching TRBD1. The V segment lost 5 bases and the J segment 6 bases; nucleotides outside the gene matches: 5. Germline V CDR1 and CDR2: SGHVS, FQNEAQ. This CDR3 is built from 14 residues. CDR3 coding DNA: TGTGCCAGCAGCCCGCTGGACAGGGGGCCTGAAGCTTTCTTT. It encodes CASSPLDRGPEAFF.

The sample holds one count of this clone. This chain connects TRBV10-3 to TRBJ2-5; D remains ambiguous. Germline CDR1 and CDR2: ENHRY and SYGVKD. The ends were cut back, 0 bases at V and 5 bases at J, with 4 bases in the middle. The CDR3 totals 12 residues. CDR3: CAISESRETQYF. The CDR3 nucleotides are TGTGCCATCAGTGAGTCGCGGGAGACCCAGTACTTC.